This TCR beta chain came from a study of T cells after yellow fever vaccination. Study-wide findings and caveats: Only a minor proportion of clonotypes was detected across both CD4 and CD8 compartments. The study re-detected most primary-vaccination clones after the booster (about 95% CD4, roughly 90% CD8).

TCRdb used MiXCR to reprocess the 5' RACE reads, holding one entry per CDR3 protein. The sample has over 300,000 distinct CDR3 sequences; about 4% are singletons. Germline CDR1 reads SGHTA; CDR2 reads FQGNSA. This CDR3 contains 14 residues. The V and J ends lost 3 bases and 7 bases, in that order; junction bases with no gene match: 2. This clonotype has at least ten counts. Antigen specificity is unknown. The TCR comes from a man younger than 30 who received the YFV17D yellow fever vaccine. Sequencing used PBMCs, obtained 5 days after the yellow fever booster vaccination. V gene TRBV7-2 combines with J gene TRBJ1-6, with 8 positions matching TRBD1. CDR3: CASSLQGANSPLHF. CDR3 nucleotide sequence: TGTGCCAGCAGCTTGCAGGGGGCCAATTCACCCCTCCACTTT.